A single sample gave rise to the 8 T cell receptor beta chains below, sequenced in a study of T cells expressing NK-cell markers. TCRdb reprocessed the 5' RACE reads and keeps a single row for each CDR3 protein, giving no DNA. The table for this sample gives fewer than 400,000 distinct CDR3 sequences. Sequenced input: blood T cells: a sorted CD56 or NKG2C T cell subset, CD4+ or CD8+ T cells, or bulk PBMC T cells (not recorded which). The receptor set was obtained from a man aged 18 to 69 in good health.

The chain is built from TRBV5-1 and TRBJ1-1; TCRdb's D call, TRBD1, is unchecked because there is no DNA. Per the germline V gene, CDR1 is SGHRS and CDR2 is YFSETQ. The CDR3 length is 15 residues. The CDR3 sequence: CASSPREGLVTEAFF. The whole variable domain, remainder taken from reference TRBV5-1 and TRBJ1-1, is KAGVTQTPRYLIKTRGQQVTLSCSPISGHRSVSWYQQTPGQGLQFLFEYFSETQRNKGNFPGRFSGRQFSNSRSEMNVSTLELGDSALYLCASSPREGLVTEAFFGQGTRLTVV.

The chain combines TRBV5-4 with TRBJ2-7; lacking DNA, the TRBD1 call made by TCRdb goes unchecked. Germline loops: CDR1 SGHNT, CDR2 YYREEE (reference sequence). The CDR3 extends over 14 amino acids. The CDR3: CASSLLARGNEQYF.

This chain links TRBV14 with TRBJ1-2; TCRdb proposes TRBD1, but this gene call is untestable without DNA. CDR3 length: 16 residues. Germline CDR1 SGHDN, CDR2 FVKESK. The CDR3 loop is CASSHAQGKSFYGYTF.

The rearrangement links TRBV3-1 to TRBJ1-1; the D gene TCRdb calls, TRBD1, cannot be checked with no DNA. Germline lookup yields CDR1 LGHDT and CDR2 YNNKEL (reference sequence). The CDR3 runs to 16 residues. The chain's CDR3 is CASSQGTGWMNTEAFF. The full variable domain, in which reference TRBV3-1 and TRBJ1-1 provide the parts outside the CDR3, is DTAVSQTPKYLVTQMGNDKSIKCEQNLGHDTMYWYKQDSKKFLKIMFSYNNKELIINETVPNRFSPKSPDKAHLNLHINSLELGDSAVYFCASSQGTGWMNTEAFFGQGTRLTVV.

The chain uses TRBV7-8 and TRBJ2-5; there is no DNA to check the TCRdb D call of TRBD1. This CDR3 is built from 11 residues. Germline V gives CDR1 SGHVS, CDR2 FQNEAQ. CDR3 in amino acids: CASGHFETQYF. Together with reference TRBV7-8 and TRBJ2-5, the CDR3 gives the full variable domain: GAGVSQSPRYKVAKRGQDVALRCDPISGHVSLFWYQQALGQGPEFLTYFQNEAQLDKSGLPSDRFFAERPEGSVSTLKIQRTQQEDSAVYLCASGHFETQYFGPGTRLLVL.

The chain carries TRBV11-2 and TRBJ2-1; TCRdb lists TRBD2, though no DNA is available to test this call. Germline V gives CDR1 SGHAT, CDR2 FQNNGV. The CDR3 extends over 16 amino acids. This chain's CDR3 is CASSPRLASAVNEQFF.

This chain links TRBV12-3 or TRBV12-4 with TRBJ2-3; TCRdb reports TRBD2, a call that lacks DNA to check it against. This CDR3 has 14 residues. CDR3 protein: CASHRWGLTDTQYF.

CDR3 sequence reads: CASSSGRGNYGYTF. V gene TRBV7-6 combines with J gene TRBJ1-2. The CDR3 is 14 amino acids. Per germline, CDR1 SGHVS and CDR2 FNYEAQ.